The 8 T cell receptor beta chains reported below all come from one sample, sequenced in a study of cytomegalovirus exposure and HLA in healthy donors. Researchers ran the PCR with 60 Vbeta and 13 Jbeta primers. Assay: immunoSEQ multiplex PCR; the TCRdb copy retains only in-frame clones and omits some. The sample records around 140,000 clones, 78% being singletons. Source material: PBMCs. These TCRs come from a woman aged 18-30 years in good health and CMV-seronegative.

The CDR3, as DNA: TGTGCCTGGAGTCGGGGGGAGGGCCCAGATACGCAGTATTTT. It yields the protein CAWSRGEGPDTQYF. The gene calls are TRBV30 and TRBJ2-3, with 7 bases aligning to TRBD2. V lost 2 bases, J lost 4 bases, and 6 bases stayed unmatched. The CDR3 loop spans 14 amino acids. The germline V gene has CDR1 GTSNPN and CDR2 SVGIG (reference sequence).

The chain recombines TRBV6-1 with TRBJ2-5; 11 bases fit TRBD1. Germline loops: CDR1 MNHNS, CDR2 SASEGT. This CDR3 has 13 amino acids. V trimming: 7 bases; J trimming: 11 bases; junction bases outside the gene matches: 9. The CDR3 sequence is CASKRDRGKEQYF. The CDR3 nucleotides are TGTGCCAGCAAGCGGGACAGGGGGAAGGAGCAGTACTTC.

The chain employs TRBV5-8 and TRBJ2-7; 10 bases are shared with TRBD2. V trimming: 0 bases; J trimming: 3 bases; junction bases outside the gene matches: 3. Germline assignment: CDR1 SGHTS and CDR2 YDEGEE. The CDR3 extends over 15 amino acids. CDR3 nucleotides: TGTGCCAGCAGCTTGGCTCTAGCGGGAGTCTACGAGCAGTACTTC. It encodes CASSLALAGVYEQYF.

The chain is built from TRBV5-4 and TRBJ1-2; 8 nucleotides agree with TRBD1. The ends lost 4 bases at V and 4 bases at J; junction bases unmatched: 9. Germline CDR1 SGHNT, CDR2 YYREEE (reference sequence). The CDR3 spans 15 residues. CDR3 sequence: CASSQGALNFYGYTF. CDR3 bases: TGTGCCAGCAGCCAGGGGGCCCTAAACTTCTATGGCTACACCTTC.

The CDR3 nucleotides read TGCGCCAGCAGCTTAGGCAGCCAGGGAAGAGAAAAACTGTTTTTT. Protein: CASSLGSQGREKLFF. This chain joins TRBV5-1 and TRBJ1-4; tentative D call: TRBD1 (5 bases). V lost 2 bases, J lost 8 bases, and 16 bases lay in between. This CDR3 is built from 15 residues. Germline assignment: CDR1 SGHRS and CDR2 YFSETQ.

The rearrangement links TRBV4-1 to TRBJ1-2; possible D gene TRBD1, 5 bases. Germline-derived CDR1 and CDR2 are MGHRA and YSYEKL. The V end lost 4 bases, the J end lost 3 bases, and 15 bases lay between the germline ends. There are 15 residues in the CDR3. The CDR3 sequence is CASSPGAGRDYGYTF. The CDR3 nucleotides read TGCGCCAGCAGCCCCGGGGCCGGGAGAGACTATGGCTACACCTTC.

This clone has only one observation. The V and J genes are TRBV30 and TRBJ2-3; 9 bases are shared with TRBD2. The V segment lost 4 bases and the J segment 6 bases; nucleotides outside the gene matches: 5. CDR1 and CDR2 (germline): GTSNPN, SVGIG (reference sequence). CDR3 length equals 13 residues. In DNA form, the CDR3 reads TGTGCCTGGATGGCGGGAGGGGGGGATACGCAGTATTTT. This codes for CAWMAGGGDTQYF.

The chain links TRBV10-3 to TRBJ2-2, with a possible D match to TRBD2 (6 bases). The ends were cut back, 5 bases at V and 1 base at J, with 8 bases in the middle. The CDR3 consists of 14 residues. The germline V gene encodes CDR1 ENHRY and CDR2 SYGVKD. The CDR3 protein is CAISPGGNTGELFF. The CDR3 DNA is TGTGCCATCAGTCCCGGGGGGAACACCGGGGAGCTGTTTTTT.